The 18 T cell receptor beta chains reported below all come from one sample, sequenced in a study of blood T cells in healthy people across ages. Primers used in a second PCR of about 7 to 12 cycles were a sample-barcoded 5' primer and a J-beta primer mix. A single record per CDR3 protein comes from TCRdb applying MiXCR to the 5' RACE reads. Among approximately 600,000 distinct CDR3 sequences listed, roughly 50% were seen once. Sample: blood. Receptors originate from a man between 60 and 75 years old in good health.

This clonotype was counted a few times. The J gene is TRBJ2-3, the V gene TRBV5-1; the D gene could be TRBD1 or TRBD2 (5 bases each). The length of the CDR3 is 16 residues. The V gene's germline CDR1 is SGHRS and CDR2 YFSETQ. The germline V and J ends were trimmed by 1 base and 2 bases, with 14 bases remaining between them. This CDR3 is CASSLHGTEDTDTQYF. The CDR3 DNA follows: TGCGCCAGCAGCTTGCATGGGACCGAAGACACAGATACGCAGTATTTT.

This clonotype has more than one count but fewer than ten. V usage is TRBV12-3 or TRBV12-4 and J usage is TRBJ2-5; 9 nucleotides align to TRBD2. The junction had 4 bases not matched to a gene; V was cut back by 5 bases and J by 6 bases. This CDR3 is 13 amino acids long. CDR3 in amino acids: CASSTGTSKTQYF. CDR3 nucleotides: TGTGCCAGCAGTACCGGGACTAGCAAGACCCAGTACTTC.

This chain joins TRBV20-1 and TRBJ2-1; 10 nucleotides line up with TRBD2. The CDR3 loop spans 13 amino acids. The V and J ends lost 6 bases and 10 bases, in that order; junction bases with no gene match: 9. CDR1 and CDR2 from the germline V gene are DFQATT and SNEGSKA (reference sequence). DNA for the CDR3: TGCAGTGCGGCCACTAGCGGGGCAGGGGAGCAGTTCTTC. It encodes CSAATSGAGEQFF.

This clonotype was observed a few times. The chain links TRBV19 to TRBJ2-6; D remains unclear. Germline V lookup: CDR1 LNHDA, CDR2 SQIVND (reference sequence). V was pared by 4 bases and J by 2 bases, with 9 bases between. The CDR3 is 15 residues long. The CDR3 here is CASSSSRTGANVLTF. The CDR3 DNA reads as TGTGCCAGTAGTAGTAGCCGAACTGGGGCCAACGTCCTGACTTTC.

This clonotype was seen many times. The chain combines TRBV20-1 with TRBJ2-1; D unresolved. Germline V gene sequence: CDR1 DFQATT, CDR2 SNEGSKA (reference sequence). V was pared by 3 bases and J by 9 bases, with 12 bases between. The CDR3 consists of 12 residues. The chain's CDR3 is CSASDRVSEQFF. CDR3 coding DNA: TGCAGTGCTAGTGACCGTGTAAGTGAGCAGTTCTTC.

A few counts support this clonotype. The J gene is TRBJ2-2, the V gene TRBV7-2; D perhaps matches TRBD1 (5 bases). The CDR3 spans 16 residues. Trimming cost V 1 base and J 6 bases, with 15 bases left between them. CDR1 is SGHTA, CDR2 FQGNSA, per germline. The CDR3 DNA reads TGTGCCAGCAGCTTAGGGGCAGGGCTTATGGCCGGGGAGCTGTTTTTT. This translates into CASSLGAGLMAGELFF.

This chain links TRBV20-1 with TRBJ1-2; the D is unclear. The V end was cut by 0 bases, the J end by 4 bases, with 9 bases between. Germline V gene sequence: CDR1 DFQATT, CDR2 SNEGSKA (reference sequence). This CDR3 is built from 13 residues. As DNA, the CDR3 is TGCAGTGCTAGAGACGGAAGCCTCTATGGCTACACCTTC. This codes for CSARDGSLYGYTF.

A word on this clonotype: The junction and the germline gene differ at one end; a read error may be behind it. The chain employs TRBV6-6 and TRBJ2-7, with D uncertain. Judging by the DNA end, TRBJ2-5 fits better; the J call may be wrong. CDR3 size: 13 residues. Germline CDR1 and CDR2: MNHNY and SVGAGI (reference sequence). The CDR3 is CTSSLNEQETQYF. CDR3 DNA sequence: TGTACCAGCAGCCTGAACGAACAAGAGACCCAGTACTTC.

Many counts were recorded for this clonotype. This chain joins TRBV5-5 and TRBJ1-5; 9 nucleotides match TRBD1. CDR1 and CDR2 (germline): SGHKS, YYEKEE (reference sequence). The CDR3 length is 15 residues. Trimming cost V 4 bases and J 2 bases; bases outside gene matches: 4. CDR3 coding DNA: TGTGCCAGCAGCGCAACAGGGGGCGGCAATCAGCCCCAGCATTTT. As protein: CASSATGGGNQPQHF. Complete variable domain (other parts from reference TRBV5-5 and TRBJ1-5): DAGVTQSPTHLIKTRGQQVTLRCSPISGHKSVSWYQQVLGQGPQFIFQYYEKEERGRGNFPDRFSARQFPNYSSELNVNALLLGDSALYLCASSATGGGNQPQHFGDGTRLSIL.

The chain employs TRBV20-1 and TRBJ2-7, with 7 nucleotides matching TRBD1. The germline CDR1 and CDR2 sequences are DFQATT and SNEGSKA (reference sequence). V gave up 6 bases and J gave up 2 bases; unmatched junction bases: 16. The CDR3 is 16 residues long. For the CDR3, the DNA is TGCAGTGCAACGACATACTCCAGGGGGTCGGCCTACGAGCAGTACTTC. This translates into CSATTYSRGSAYEQYF.

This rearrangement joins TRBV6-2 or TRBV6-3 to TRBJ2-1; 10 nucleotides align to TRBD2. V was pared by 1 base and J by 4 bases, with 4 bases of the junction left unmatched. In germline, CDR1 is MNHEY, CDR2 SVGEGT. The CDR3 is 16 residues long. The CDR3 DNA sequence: TGTGCCAGCAGTTACTTCCCACTAGCGGGATACAATGAGCAGTTCTTC. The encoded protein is CASSYFPLAGYNEQFF.

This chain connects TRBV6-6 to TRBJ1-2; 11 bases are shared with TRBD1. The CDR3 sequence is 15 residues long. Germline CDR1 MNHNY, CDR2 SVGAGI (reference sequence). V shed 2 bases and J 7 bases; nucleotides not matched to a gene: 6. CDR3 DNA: TGTGCCAGCAGTTACGGGGACAGGGGGAGACGTGGCTACACCTTC. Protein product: CASSYGDRGRRGYTF.

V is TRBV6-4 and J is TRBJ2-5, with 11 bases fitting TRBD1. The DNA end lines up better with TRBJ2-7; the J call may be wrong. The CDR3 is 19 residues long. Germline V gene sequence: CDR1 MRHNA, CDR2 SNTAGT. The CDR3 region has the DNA TGTGCCAGCAGTGACTCCCCGGGACAGGGGGTATTTGGGCTATACGAGCAGTACTTC. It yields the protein CASSDSPGQGVFGLYEQYF.

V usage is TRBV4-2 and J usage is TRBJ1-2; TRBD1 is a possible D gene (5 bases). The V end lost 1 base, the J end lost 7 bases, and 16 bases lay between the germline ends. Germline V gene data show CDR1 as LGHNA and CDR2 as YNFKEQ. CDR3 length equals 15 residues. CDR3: CASSQGSGTESGYTF. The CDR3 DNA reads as TGTGCCAGCAGCCAAGGGTCCGGGACGGAGTCTGGCTACACCTTC.

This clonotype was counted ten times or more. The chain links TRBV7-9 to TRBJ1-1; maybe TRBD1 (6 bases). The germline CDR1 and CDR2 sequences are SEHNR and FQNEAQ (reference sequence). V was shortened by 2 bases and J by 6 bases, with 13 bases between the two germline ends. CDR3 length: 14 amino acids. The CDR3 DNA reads TGTGCCAGCAGCTTAAGACGGGGGCTTGCTGAAGCTTTCTTT. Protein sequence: CASSLRRGLAEAFF.

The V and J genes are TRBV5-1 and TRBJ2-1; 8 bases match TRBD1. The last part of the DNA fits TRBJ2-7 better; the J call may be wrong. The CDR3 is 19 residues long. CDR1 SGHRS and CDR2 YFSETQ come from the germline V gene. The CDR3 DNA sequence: TGCGCCAGCAGCTTGGAGGCGCGGCAGGGGGCGAATTCAGCCTACGAGCAGTACTTC. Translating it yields CASSLEARQGANSAYEQYF.

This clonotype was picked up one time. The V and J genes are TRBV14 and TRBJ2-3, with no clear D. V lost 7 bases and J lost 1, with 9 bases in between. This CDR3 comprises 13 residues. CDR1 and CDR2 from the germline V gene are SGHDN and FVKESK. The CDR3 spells CASTPRGTDTQYF. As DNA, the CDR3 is TGTGCCAGCACCCCAAGGGGCACAGATACGCAGTATTTT.

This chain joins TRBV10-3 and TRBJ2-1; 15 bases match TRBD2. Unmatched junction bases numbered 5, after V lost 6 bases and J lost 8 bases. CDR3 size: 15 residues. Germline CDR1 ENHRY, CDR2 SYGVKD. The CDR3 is CAISPGTSGGHEQFF. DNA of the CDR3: TGTGCCATCAGCCCCGGGACTAGCGGGGGGCATGAGCAGTTCTTC.